This TCR beta chain came from a study of Tregs in tolerant kidney transplant recipients. Study context: Antibodies separated recipient from donor cells.

The CDR3 covers 15 residues. Germline-derived CDR1 and CDR2 are SGHRS and YFSETQ. V lost 0 bases, J lost 5 bases, and 12 bases lay in between. This clone appeared a single time. Its antigen remains unidentified. Study-wide results and limits: The most relevant donor-specific Treg TCRbeta repertoire apparently came from expansion with activated donor B cells. Biological reproducibility was not directly addressed, but technical replication error appeared minimal.

Clones were sequenced by immunoSEQ multiplex PCR, and TCRdb holds only the in-frame ones, with some missing. The table has about 44,000 clones, nearly 97% seen once. The sequenced sample consisted of Tregs from blood cultured with allogeneic cells. This sequence originates from a human donor in good health. The rearrangement joins TRBV5-1 to TRBJ1-5; perhaps TRBD1 as D (5 bases). The CDR3 spells CASSLAPWGDQPQHF. DNA of the CDR3: TGCGCCAGCAGCTTGGCCCCGTGGGGCGATCAGCCCCAGCATTTT.